This is a list of T cell receptor beta chains from one sample in a study of T cell changes during pregnancy in multiple sclerosis. Clones were read by immunoSEQ multiplex PCR, and TCRdb kept only the in-frame ones, dropping some. This table has almost 35,000 clones, around 90% appearing once. Material: peripheral blood, obtained in the second trimester of pregnancy. These receptors were collected from a female donor in good health, enrolled as a control in a pregnancy study. The CDR3 runs from the conserved cysteine through the conserved F or W.

V: TRBV6-6; J: TRBJ1-6; CDR3: CASSYQGGGRALHF
V: TRBV7-8; J: TRBJ1-2; CDR3: CASSYREGNYGYTF
V: TRBV6-5; J: TRBJ2-1; CDR3: CASSSHRRGEQFF
V: TRBV7-2; J: TRBJ2-7; CDR3: CASSLVGTGDYEQYF
V: TRBV18; J: TRBJ2-1; CDR3: CASSRTGDEQFF
V: TRBV4-3; J: TRBJ1-4; CDR3: CASSQDLTGAATNEKLFF
V: TRBV7-9; J: TRBJ1-1; CDR3: CASSGQGVPVTEAFF
V: TRBV7-3; J: TRBJ2-2; CDR3: CASSPTGGATGELFF
V: TRBV5-4; J: TRBJ1-6; CDR3: CATTGGGRNSPLHF
V: TRBV10-1; J: TRBJ2-2; CDR3: CASSEGVRDTGELFF
V: TRBV29-1; J: TRBJ2-7; CDR3: CSAGGPEQYF
V: TRBV25-1; J: TRBJ2-3; CDR3: CASSRVAGRSTDTQYF
V: TRBV6-6; J: TRBJ2-7; CDR3: CASSYKDRAEQYF
V: TRBV7-6; J: TRBJ1-2; CDR3: CASSLAPGGNYGYTF
V: TRBV6-5; J: TRBJ2-7; CDR3: CASSYAGYEQYF
V: TRBV7-2; J: TRBJ2-1; CDR3: CASSRHRGEQFF
V: TRBV14; J: TRBJ2-7; CDR3: CASSQEGTWTSGKHEQYF
V: TRBV10-2; J: TRBJ1-1; CDR3: CASSERGFNTEAFF
V: TRBV27; J: TRBJ2-1; CDR3: CASSRTRGYNEQFF
V: TRBV19; J: TRBJ1-2; CDR3: CASSIEGNYGYTF
V: TRBV27; J: TRBJ1-2; CDR3: CASSPDRTWYYGYTF
V: TRBV2; J: TRBJ2-3; CDR3: CASSPLEEWTQYF
V: TRBV7-6; J: TRBJ2-7; CDR3: CASSPRQDSYEQYF
V: TRBV4-2; J: TRBJ1-6; CDR3: CASSQDWGQFLSPLHF